This TCR beta chain was obtained from a study of cytomegalovirus exposure and HLA in healthy donors (TCRdb year 2017). With regard to the full study: An earlier analysis of more than 550 of the donors reported 276 Gb of sequence data and around 110 million unique TCR beta sequences obtained from around 170 million T cells. An early release that covered fewer than 800 HLA-typed donors contained approximately 300 gigabases of sequencing data and about 93 million unique TCR sequences. Of the 300 to 500 genotyped donors, roughly 76% were placed in the genetic ancestry cluster associated with self-reported Caucasian donors. The study was designed to test whether signatures of past pathogen exposure could be identified by cataloging public T cell receptors. The study used immunosequencing to profile the T cell repertoires of about 670 subjects and linked those repertoires to cytomegalovirus serostatus. A separate validation cohort of about 110 different subjects was used in addition to the 666-subject first cohort. To predict cytomegalovirus infection status, the study brought together high-throughput TCR immunosequencing, statistical association of individual TCRs with disease status, and machine learning. A later analysis re-examined previously published TCR beta repertoires from 600 to 700 donors and added high-resolution HLA genotyping to investigate patterns of TCR occurrence. Rather than drawing on any new phenotypic data, the later analysis identified candidate immune exposures from TCR beta sequences and the way those sequences occurred across donors. To decide whether each TCR beta V gene segment behaved as functional or pseudogenic, an earlier analysis of some 600 of the donors relied on high-throughput TCR beta sequencing. Alongside the repertoire data, information on donor age, sex, ethnicity and CMV serostatus was compiled. A later genetic analysis used genome-wide SNP genotypes for about three fifths of the 666 donors, treating that subset as a discovery cohort. Every discovery cohort repertoire had been produced on one sequencing platform. HLA typing included class I and class II loci at four-digit resolution. Typing coverage differed by locus: A, B, C, DRB1 and DQB1 were typed in roughly 629-640 donors, DQA1 in 500 to 550, DPA1 in some 600, and DPB1 in just under 480. Four to six DR-DQ haplotypes were handled as single units for association and clustering, since linkage in the cohort was strong. Among almost 400 genotyped donors of the cohort, an average of about 240,000 unique TCR beta nucleotide sequences were sequenced per donor, about a sixth of them non-productive.

As regards this clone: This clone's antigen is unknown. The sample holds no much larger clone one base away, and base qualities are not on file.

V is cut by 3 bases and J by 2 bases, and the space between the germline ends is 8 bases. Including cysteine and phenylalanine, the CDR3 has 13 amino acids. Here the CDR3 DNA is all that survives: 39 bases in frame from base 1. CDR1 MGHDK and CDR2 SYGVNS are derived from the germline V gene. The cohort consisted of approximately 690 healthy bone marrow donors. All cohort members were sampled while nominally healthy, although unrecorded immune exposures were likely present. The donor was CMV seronegative and belonged to the group of 350 to 400 seronegative cohort members. Every donor gave a peripheral blood sample, and the peripheral blood mononuclear cells from that sample were used for TCR beta sequencing. Genomic DNA was extracted from the blood cell samples with the Qiagen DNeasy Blood Extraction Kit. Broader findings and caveats from the paper: The classifier was reported to diagnose cytomegalovirus status with high specificity and sensitivity in both the original cohort and the validation cohort. Linkage disequilibrium might explain the correlated functional status among segregating V segments, but an unknown experimental factor could not be excluded. A cluster of highly shared sequence variants was judged likely to be a technical artifact of the sequencing pipeline. In the study, some 180 TCR beta chains were listed as associated with cytomegalovirus. This cohort had only TCR beta chains sequenced, and the lack of alpha or paired-chain data limited which features could be detected. In a later genetic analysis, fewer N-insertions in productive TCRs were reported among donors in an Asian-associated ancestry cluster than the roughly 670-donor mean. According to the authors, the approach could potentially be generalized to other disease states and immunological phenotypes. A further reported finding was that TCR beta sequences accurately predicted the HLA-A and HLA-B alleles for most subjects in the first cohort. Because counts were too low, about 18 rarely observed V segments, including chromosome 9 orphons, were left out of the earlier analysis of over 550 of the donors. In an earlier analysis of more than 500 of the donors, most TCR beta V segments appeared in productive rearrangements about 87% or about 30% of the time, broadly matching IMGT annotations. V-gene and J-gene trimming of TCR beta chains was associated with a missense DCLRE1C variant in a later genetic analysis, and the association was replicated in an independent cohort. In vitro tests confirmed that a few of the cytomegalovirus-associated TCR beta chains recognize cytomegalovirus antigens. CMV serostatus was the only immune exposure information available for the cohort. While some public TCRs were present in many individuals, most TCR sequences turned up only very rarely across donors. The presence/absence analyses assumed that sequencing depth was roughly uniform across donors, and that assumption may not be true. In a later analysis, the rate of TCR association differed among HLA loci, with DRB1 alleles having the most associated TCRs and HLA-C alleles having the fewest. According to a later analysis, parvovirus B19, influenza, CMV and Epstein-Barr virus appeared linked to several top co-occurrence clusters. At a false discovery rate of 0.05, a later analysis linked around 15,000 TCR beta sequences to specific HLA alleles. According to a later analysis, most CMV-associated TCR beta chains appeared to be HLA-restricted, and the HLA associations seemed to be driven largely by CMV exposure. Because HLA typing was unavailable for some donors at each locus, only the typed subset was used in association tests. Compared with equally common non-associated chains, HLA-associated TCR beta chains in a later analysis were more clonally expanded and had lower generation probabilities. Because the 87-base-pair reads could not distinguish some IMGT-functional V segments, including TRBV6-2 and TRBV6-3, those segments were excluded. Strong co-occurrence of HLA alleles, especially DR and DQ, made assigning TCR associations to individual alleles difficult.

The library was generated by the immunoSEQ multiplex PCR assay. For the multiplex PCR, a mixture combining 60 forward primers for TCR Vbeta segments and 13 reverse primers for TCR Jbeta segments was used. Amplification of the CDR3 region of rearranged TCR beta genes was performed with a multiplex PCR assay on genomic DNA. On the Illumina HiSeq System, the amplified TCR beta libraries were sequenced as 87-base-pair reads. The paper's data handling went like this. A later analysis tallied around 80 million unique TCR beta chains across the 666 repertoires, and about 12 million of those chains were shared by two or more donors. Raw reads were error-corrected and collapsed into unique sequences with a nearest-neighbor algorithm that merged closely related sequences to remove PCR and sequencing errors. Alignment of CDR3 sequences to IMGT reference sequences was used to assign V, D and J gene segments. For a sequence to be retained, a match of at least six nucleotides was required to both a V gene segment and a J gene segment. Rearrangements were classified as productive when the CDR3 lacked stop codons and remained in frame with V and J, and all other rearrangements were classified as non-productive. CDR3 was defined by IMGT convention, running from the second conserved V-encoded cysteine to the conserved J-encoded phenylalanine. Sequences without an unambiguous match to a single V gene segment were excluded from the earlier analysis of several hundred of the donors. In an earlier analysis of a few hundred of the donors, a V segment was called functional when productive rearrangements were above 56.7%, and segregating when the standard deviation between donors exceeded 5%. To diagnose cytomegalovirus status from the catalog of TCR beta chain sequences, a statistical classification framework was built. V and J gene assignment, in a later analysis, came from comparing TCR nucleotide sequences with IMGT/GENE-DB human TR gene sequences. In a later analysis, CDR3 sequences and most-parsimonious VDJ recombination scenarios were assigned using the TCRdist pipeline. In a later analysis, each TCR beta chain was defined by its CDR3 amino acid sequence together with its V-gene family, and reads without a unique V-gene family were excluded. To address suspected cross-contamination and a sequencing artifact, a later analysis removed around 590 highly shared, low-generation-probability nucleotide sequences. In a later analysis, a clonal expansion index was calculated for each public chain from normalized within-repertoire ranks of inferred template counts. Generation probabilities in a later analysis came from a VDJ recombination model fitted to out-of-frame rearrangements, and those results were checked against IGoR. A later analysis scored TCR-TCR, TCR-HLA and TCR-CMV co-occurrence with hypergeometric tests, applying a repertoire-size bias correction to TCR pairs. False discovery rates were estimated in a later analysis by permuting HLA or CMV assignments 20 times. In a later analysis, co-occurring TCRs were grouped with DBSCAN, and TCRdist sequence similarity was added when clustering was performed within HLA-allele-positive subsets. Co-occurrence clustering excluded repertoires with fewer than 30,000 or more than 120,000 public chains, plus five with anomalous nucleotide sharing. TCRdb obtained this table from immuneACCESS and retained in-frame rearrangements with V and J assigned. These tables miss some clones; where compared with another copy, unresolved V genes account for less than half of the shortfall, and the remainder is unexplained. That table supplies the V and J calls and clone size; D and trimming were determined from the DNA. The sample table holds 130,000 or so clones, of which more than 70% were seen once. The ten largest clones take up roughly 0.9% of the sample.

Material for sequencing was PBMCs. The sequence is built from TRBV25-1 and TRBJ2-7; perhaps TRBD1 is the D gene, with 6 bases matching. This clonotype was sampled from a woman aged 60-70 years in good health and CMV-seronegative. CDR3 reads: CASSEGQAYEQYF. The bases are TGTGCCAGCAGTGAGGGACAAGCCTACGAGCAGTACTTC.